This T cell receptor beta chain was captured in a study of kidney transplant recipient with SARS-CoV-2 infection. With V trimmed by 3 bases and J by 4 bases, 10 bases remained unmatched. CDR3 length: 19 amino acids. Germline V gene lookup returns CDR1 SGDLS and CDR2 YYNGEE. TCRdb re-derived calls from the reads in MiXCR, one entry per CDR3 protein. The table lists roughly 230,000 distinct CDR3 sequences, around 30% of them singletons. There are many counts of this clonotype. This chain links TRBV9 with TRBJ2-1; TRBD2 matches 16 bases. This receptor was identified in a male patient aged 30 to 40 who had COVID-19 and was a kidney transplant recipient. The T cells may partly be graft donor cells. The starting material was a blood sample, obtained at baseline and between days 110 and 120 from a kidney transplant recipient. The CDR3 reads CASSAGTSGRGGPYNEQFF. DNA for the CDR3: TGTGCCAGCAGCGCCGGGACTAGCGGGAGGGGGGGACCTTACAATGAGCAGTTCTTC. The whole variable domain, filled in from reference TRBV9 and TRBJ2-1, reads DSGVTQTPKHLITATGQRVTLRCSPRSGDLSVYWYQQSLDQGLQFLIQYYNGEERAKGNILERFSAQQFPDLHSELNLSSLELGDSALYFCASSAGTSGRGGPYNEQFFGPGTRLTVL.